This TCR beta chain derives from a study of PD-L1 blockade in urothelial cancer. There are 15 residues in the CDR3. Germline V gives CDR1 SNHLY, CDR2 FYNNEI. The J segment lost 2 bases and the V segment lost 6 bases, leaving 2 bases of the junction unmatched. The time point: peripheral blood 6 weeks after treatment start. Profiling relied on immunoSEQ multiplex PCR, and the TCRdb table lists in-frame clones only, not all of them. The table records around 21,000 clones, roughly four fifths of them present only once. Sequenced here: PBMCs, sampled around atezolizumab (anti-PD-L1) treatment. The chain couples TRBV2 to TRBJ2-5; 14 bases map to TRBD2. This receptor was obtained from a man aged 50 to 59 with urothelial cancer. The CDR3 sequence is CASRRLAGGQETQYF. The CDR3 DNA reads as TGTGCCAGCAGAAGACTAGCGGGGGGGCAAGAGACCCAGTACTTC.